The 17 T cell receptor beta chains reported below all come from one sample, sequenced in a study of blood T cell repertoires in COVID-19. Generated by immunoSEQ multiplex PCR, the TCRdb table keeps only in-frame clones and is missing some. The sample lists some 220,000 clones, approximately 83% occurring once. Sequencing used peripheral blood. These receptor sequences come from a woman between 25 and 40 years old with COVID-19, enrolled during active disease.

V usage is TRBV19 and J usage is TRBJ2-6; 13 nucleotides agree with TRBD2. The CDR3 contains 18 residues. After removal of 6 bases from V and 2 bases from J, the junction contained 7 bases not matched to a gene. CDR1 is LNHDA and CDR2 is SQIVND in the germline V gene (reference sequence). DNA of the CDR3: TGTGCCAGTAGCGATCCGGGACTAGCGGGACCTGGGGCCAACGTCCTGACTTTC. This codes for CASSDPGLAGPGANVLTF. Using reference TRBV19 and TRBJ2-6 for the parts outside the CDR3, the full variable domain is DGGITQSPKYLFRKEGQNVTLSCEQNLNHDAMYWYRQDPGQGLRLIYYSQIVNDFQKGDIAEGYSVSREKKESFPLTVTSAQKNPTAFYLCASSDPGLAGPGANVLTFGAGSRLTVL.

This clone was counted only a few times. The CDR3, as DNA: TGTGCCAGTAGTGTCCAGGGCAGGGATCAGCCCCAGCATTTT. Translating gives CASSVQGRDQPQHF. The chain uses TRBV19 and TRBJ1-5, with D tentatively TRBD1 (5 bases). The germline V gene encodes CDR1 LNHDA and CDR2 SQIVND (reference sequence). Trimming removed 5 bases at V and 5 bases at J, with 13 bases between. The CDR3 extends over 14 amino acids.

The chain has TRBV7-8 and TRBJ1-5; 9 bases map to TRBD1. The germline gives CDR1 SGHVS, CDR2 FQNEAQ. With 1 base clipped from V and 0 bases from J, the junction kept 1 base outside the gene matches. CDR3 size: 16 residues. The CDR3: CASSLGGQGSNQPQHF. CDR3 DNA: TGTGCCAGCAGCTTAGGGGGACAGGGTAGCAATCAGCCCCAGCATTTT.

The rearrangement uses TRBV7-3 and TRBJ1-1; D is possibly TRBD1 (5 bases). This CDR3 spans 14 amino acids. CDR1 SGHTA and CDR2 FQGTGA come from the germline V gene. V lost 3 bases and J 4 bases, leaving 12 bases between the germline ends. The CDR3 region has the DNA TGTGCCAGCAGCTTGGTCGGGGGTGGCACTGAAGCTTTCTTT. As protein: CASSLVGGGTEAFF.

The J gene is TRBJ2-7, the V gene TRBV7-9, with 8 nucleotides matching TRBD2. V was clipped by 4 bases and J by 6 bases; unmatched bases: 2. This CDR3 region has 12 residues. The germline gives CDR1 SEHNR, CDR2 FQNEAQ (reference sequence). CDR3 region: CASSYGTSEQYF. For the CDR3, the DNA is TGTGCCAGCAGCTACGGGACTAGCGAGCAGTACTTC.

This chain links TRBV29-1 with TRBJ2-3; D gene uncertain. The V gene's germline CDR1 is SQVTM and CDR2 ANQGSEA. This CDR3 spans 15 amino acids. V dropped 7 bases and J dropped 0 bases, with 17 bases sitting between them. CDR3 loop: CSARLATLSTDTQYF. In DNA form, the CDR3 reads TGCAGCGCTCGATTAGCAACCCTCAGCACAGATACGCAGTATTTT.

The chain uses TRBV28 and TRBJ2-2; a possible D gene is TRBD2 (5 bases). From germline, CDR1 is MDHEN and CDR2 SYDVKM. V lost 4 bases and J 5 bases, leaving 8 bases between the germline ends. The CDR3 spans 13 residues. CDR3 sequence: CASSSRGTGELFF. In DNA form, the CDR3 reads TGTGCCAGCAGTTCCCGAGGGACCGGGGAGCTGTTTTTT.

This chain links TRBV6-5 with TRBJ1-4; 8 positions agree with TRBD1. The CDR3 sequence is 15 residues long. After removal of 2 bases from V and 5 bases from J, the junction contained 4 bases not matched to a gene. CDR1 is MNHEY, CDR2 SVGAGI, per germline. The CDR3: CASSYGRGRNEKLFF. Written as DNA, the CDR3 is TGTGCCAGCAGTTACGGCAGGGGGCGGAATGAAAAACTGTTTTTT.

The chain joins TRBV7-2 to TRBJ2-5; 9 positions agree with TRBD2. The J segment lost 7 bases and the V segment lost 2 bases, leaving 17 bases of the junction unmatched. Germline assignment: CDR1 SGHTA and CDR2 FQGNSA. This CDR3 is 18 amino acids long. The chain's CDR3 is CASSLRGQLAGRHGTQYF. Here the CDR3 DNA reads TGTGCCAGCAGCTTAAGGGGACAACTAGCGGGCCGTCACGGGACCCAGTACTTC.

The gene calls are TRBV10-1 and TRBJ1-4; possibly TRBD1 for D (6 bases). Germline CDR1 is WNHNN and CDR2 is SYGVQD (reference sequence). The CDR3 is made up of 13 amino acids. V lost 6 bases to trimming and J lost 8 bases, with 13 bases between them. The CDR3 DNA is TGCGCCAGCAGACCTGCGACAGGAGAAAAACTGTTTTTT. It yields the protein CASRPATGEKLFF.

The rearrangement links TRBV5-1 to TRBJ2-3, with 14 bases identical to TRBD2. Germline values: CDR1 SGHRS, CDR2 YFSETQ. Trimming cost V 4 bases and J 3 bases; bases outside gene matches: 10. The CDR3 has 18 residues. The CDR3 sequence is CASSEQGLAGVMTDTQYF. In DNA form, the CDR3 reads TGCGCCAGCAGCGAACAGGGACTAGCGGGAGTAATGACAGATACGCAGTATTTT.

This chain connects TRBV11-2 to TRBJ2-7; TRBD1 might be the D (6 bases). Germline V CDR1 and CDR2: SGHAT, FQNNGV. The CDR3 loop spans 14 amino acids. Between the trimmed V and J ends, which lost 3 bases and 6 bases, there was a span of 15 bases. CDR3 DNA sequence: TGTGCCAGCAGCTTTACAGGGAAAGGAGGCGAGCAGTACTTC. This translates into CASSFTGKGGEQYF.

In its sample, this clone was seen once. The chain recombines TRBV27 with TRBJ1-6; a possible D gene is TRBD1 (5 bases). The germline V and J ends were trimmed by 3 bases and 7 bases, with 13 bases remaining between them. Germline V gene lookup returns CDR1 MNHEY and CDR2 SMNVEV (reference sequence). This CDR3 contains 15 residues. CDR3 nucleotides: TGTGCCAGCAGTTTCCAGGGTGGATTGAATTCACCCCTCCACTTT. As protein: CASSFQGGLNSPLHF.

This chain connects TRBV12-3 or TRBV12-4 to TRBJ1-1, with TRBD1 identical over 7 bases. The CDR3 length is 13 residues. V shed 4 bases, J shed 4 bases, and the junction held 3 bases outside the gene matches. The CDR3 sequence: CASSYYRGTEAFF. CDR3 DNA sequence: TGTGCCAGCAGTTATTACAGGGGCACTGAAGCTTTCTTT.

The rearrangement links TRBV7-2 to TRBJ2-3; 9 nucleotides match TRBD2. This CDR3 comprises 17 residues. Germline values: CDR1 SGHTA, CDR2 FQGNSA. The J segment lost 2 bases and the V segment lost 5 bases, leaving 11 bases of the junction unmatched. CDR3 region: CASSLKLTSGLTDTQYF. For the CDR3, the DNA is TGTGCCAGCAGCCTGAAACTGACTAGCGGCCTCACAGATACGCAGTATTTT.

The genes are TRBV7-2 and TRBJ1-1; the D gene is possibly TRBD1 (6 bases). Per the germline V gene, CDR1 is SGHTA and CDR2 is FQGNSA. Between the trimmed V and J ends, which lost 6 bases and 1 base, there was a span of 15 bases. The CDR3 runs 15 residues. The CDR3 DNA reads as TGTGCCAGCAGGTTAACCGGACAGCCGAACACTGAAGCTTTCTTT. It translates to CASRLTGQPNTEAFF.

This rearrangement joins TRBV6-2 or TRBV6-3 to TRBJ2-2, with TRBD1 matching 10 bases. Germline assignment: CDR1 MNHEY and CDR2 SVGEGT. Trimming took 2 bases from V and 7 from J; bases not matched to a gene: 4. The CDR3 consists of 15 residues. CDR3 sequence (DNA): TGTGCCAGCAGTTACGGGACAGGGGCGGTCGGGGAGCTGTTTTTT. Translated: CASSYGTGAVGELFF.